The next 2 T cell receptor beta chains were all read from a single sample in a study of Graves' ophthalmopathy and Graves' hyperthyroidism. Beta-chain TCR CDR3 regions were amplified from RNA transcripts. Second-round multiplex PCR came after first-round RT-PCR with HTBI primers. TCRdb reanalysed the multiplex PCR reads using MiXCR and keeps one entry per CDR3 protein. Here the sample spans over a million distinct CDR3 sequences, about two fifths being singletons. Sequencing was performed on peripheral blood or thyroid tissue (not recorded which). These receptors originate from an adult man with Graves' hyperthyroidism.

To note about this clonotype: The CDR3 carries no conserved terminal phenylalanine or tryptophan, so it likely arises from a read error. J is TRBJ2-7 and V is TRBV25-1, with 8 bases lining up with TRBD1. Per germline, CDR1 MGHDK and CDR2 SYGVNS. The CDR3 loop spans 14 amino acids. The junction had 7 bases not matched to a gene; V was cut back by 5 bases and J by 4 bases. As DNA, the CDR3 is TGTGCCAGCAGTTACGGACAGGGCTCATACGAGCAGTACTCC. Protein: CASSYGQGSYEQYS.

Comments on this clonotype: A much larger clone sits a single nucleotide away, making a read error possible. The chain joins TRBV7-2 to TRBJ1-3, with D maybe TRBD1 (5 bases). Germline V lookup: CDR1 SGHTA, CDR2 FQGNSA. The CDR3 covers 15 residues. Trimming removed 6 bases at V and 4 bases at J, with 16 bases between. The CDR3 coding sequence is TGTGCCAGCAGTCCTAGACGGGGGTACGGAAACACCATATATTTT. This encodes CASSPRRGYGNTIYF.